Each of the 23 T cell receptor beta chains below was sequenced from the same sample in a study of radiotherapy plus CTLA-4 blockade in lung cancer. The method was immunoSEQ multiplex PCR; TCRdb's version includes in-frame clones alone and lacks a portion of them. There are 30,000 to 40,000 clones in the sample; around 74% occur only once, and less than 15% lies in the top ten. The sample in question was peripheral blood, obtained from a patient treated with radiotherapy plus ipilimumab. The receptors were sampled from a human donor with non-small cell lung cancer that progressed on radiotherapy plus ipilimumab.

This sequence joins TRBV5-1 and TRBJ2-7; possibly TRBD2 for D (5 bases). Germline CDR1 SGHRS, CDR2 YFSETQ. The V gene lost 1 base and the J gene lost 5 bases, with 13 bases spanning the gap. The CDR3 runs 14 residues. The CDR3 nucleotides read TGCGCCAGCAGCTTGTGGGATAGCGTCAACGAGCAGTACTTC. Encoded protein: CASSLWDSVNEQYF.

This chain joins TRBV19 and TRBJ1-5; D is ambiguous. Germline CDR1 LNHDA, CDR2 SQIVND (reference sequence). The CDR3 loop spans 13 amino acids. The germline V and J ends were trimmed by 3 bases and 2 bases, with 5 bases remaining between them. CDR3 bases: TGTGCCAGTAGTATCCAGCGCAATCAGCCCCAGCATTTT. Translation gives CASSIQRNQPQHF. The full variable domain, in which reference TRBV19 and TRBJ1-5 provide the parts outside the CDR3, is DGGITQSPKYLFRKEGQNVTLSCEQNLNHDAMYWYRQDPGQGLRLIYYSQIVNDFQKGDIAEGYSVSREKKESFPLTVTSAQKNPTAFYLCASSIQRNQPQHFGDGTRLSIL.

V gene TRBV18 combines with J gene TRBJ2-2, with no clear D. CDR1 is KGHSH and CDR2 is LQKENI in the germline V gene. Trimming cost V 0 bases and J 6 bases, with 8 bases left between them. This CDR3 spans 14 amino acids. The CDR3, as DNA: TGTGCCAGCTCACCACCGATGACTCCCGGGGAGCTGTTTTTT. As protein: CASSPPMTPGELFF.

The V and J genes are TRBV2 and TRBJ2-7; TRBD1 agrees at 9 bases. The V gene's germline CDR1 is SNHLY and CDR2 FYNNEI. CDR3 length: 14 amino acids. Trimming cost V 4 bases and J 6 bases; bases outside gene matches: 7. Here the CDR3 reads CASSAETGGSEQYF. The CDR3 region has the DNA TGTGCCAGCAGTGCTGAGACAGGGGGAAGCGAGCAGTACTTC.

This clone is categorized as medium-sized. This chain links TRBV7-9 with TRBJ1-1, with D perhaps TRBD1 (5 bases). Trimming cost V 5 bases and J 1 base, with 17 bases left between them. CDR3 length: 16 amino acids. From germline, CDR1 is SEHNR and CDR2 FQNEAQ (reference sequence). CDR3 sequence reads: CASSEAPGPQNTEAFF. The CDR3 nucleotides read TGTGCCAGCAGCGAAGCTCCGGGGCCCCAGAACACTGAAGCTTTCTTT.

This sequence joins TRBV18 and TRBJ1-1, with 7 bases lining up with TRBD1. Germline V gene lookup returns CDR1 KGHSH and CDR2 LQKENI. This CDR3 is built from 16 residues. The J segment lost 3 bases and the V segment lost 6 bases, leaving 13 bases of the junction unmatched. CDR3 sequence reads: CASSQIQWTGDTEAFF. The CDR3 DNA reads as TGTGCCAGCTCTCAAATCCAGTGGACAGGAGACACTGAAGCTTTCTTT.

The chain couples TRBV19 to TRBJ2-7, with D uncertain. The CDR3 spans 14 residues. The V gene's germline CDR1 is LNHDA and CDR2 SQIVND (reference sequence). Trimming removed 3 bases from V and 2 bases from J, with 11 bases in between. This chain's CDR3 is CASSIQDGAYEQYF. Here the CDR3 DNA reads TGTGCCAGTAGTATTCAGGACGGAGCCTACGAGCAGTACTTC.

V and J are TRBV29-1 and TRBJ2-1, with D possibly being TRBD1 (5 bases). From germline, CDR1 is SQVTM and CDR2 ANQGSEA. This CDR3 has 15 amino acids. The ends were cut back, 7 bases at V and 5 bases at J, with 21 bases in the middle. CDR3 bases: TGCAGCGAGTTCAGGGCAGTGACTGGCCACAATGAGCAGTTCTTC. Protein sequence: CSEFRAVTGHNEQFF.

V is TRBV5-8 and J is TRBJ2-7; either TRBD1 or TRBD2 may fit D (5 bases each). The CDR3 totals 15 residues. Germline loops: CDR1 SGHTS, CDR2 YDEGEE. V shed 5 bases and J shed 0 bases, with 15 bases lying between them. The CDR3, as DNA: TGTGCCAGCAGTTCCGGGACCTATGCCTCCTACGAGCAGTACTTC. It specifies CASSSGTYASYEQYF.

This chain uses TRBV27 with TRBJ2-7; TRBD2 aligns across 11 bases. After removal of 7 bases from V and 6 bases from J, the junction contained 8 bases not matched to a gene. Germline V gene data show CDR1 as MNHEY and CDR2 as SMNVEV (reference sequence). The CDR3 has 14 residues. The CDR3 DNA is TGTGCCAGCAAATTTAGCGGGAGGGTTTTCGAGCAGTACTTC. Its protein product is CASKFSGRVFEQYF.

This clone is a singleton in its sample. This chain joins TRBV28 and TRBJ2-7; 8 bases are a match to TRBD1. Germline CDR1 MDHEN, CDR2 SYDVKM. V dropped 4 bases and J dropped 6; count of bases not matched to a gene: 8. The CDR3 length is 14 residues. The DNA for the CDR3 is TGTGCCAGCAGTTCCGGACAGGGATTCCCCGAGCAGTACTTC. Translated, it gives CASSSGQGFPEQYF. Full variable domain (rest looked up from reference TRBV28 and TRBJ2-7): DVKVTQSSRYLVKRTGEKVFLECVQDMDHENMFWYRQDPGLGLRLIYFSYDVKMKEKGDIPEGYSVSREKKERFSLILESASTNQTSMYLCASSSGQGFPEQYFGPGTRLTVT.

This clone occurred once. The chain is built from TRBV27 and TRBJ1-2; 7 positions agree with TRBD1. Germline CDR1 and CDR2: MNHEY and SMNVEV (reference sequence). This CDR3 is 12 amino acids long. Trimming removed 6 bases from V and 14 bases from J; junction bases left unmatched: 12. The chain's CDR3 is CASSRDSLDMTF. CDR3 nucleotide sequence: TGTGCCAGCAGCCGGGACAGCCTCGATATGACCTTC.

The V and J genes are TRBV4-1 and TRBJ2-7; TRBD1 matches 8 bases. The length of the CDR3 is 15 residues. The V gene end was trimmed by 3 bases and the J gene end by 6 bases; junction bases not matched to a gene: 10. Germline V gene sequence: CDR1 MGHRA, CDR2 YSYEKL. The chain's CDR3 is CASSQDRVLGREQYF. The CDR3 DNA is TGCGCCAGCAGCCAGGACAGGGTACTTGGTCGCGAGCAGTACTTC.

The rearrangement uses TRBV5-1 and TRBJ2-1; 9 bases are a match to TRBD1. Germline lookup yields CDR1 SGHRS and CDR2 YFSETQ. The CDR3 consists of 15 residues. V shed 6 bases, J shed 7 bases, and the junction held 11 bases outside the gene matches. CDR3 sequence: CASNLGTGMLNEQFF. For the CDR3, the DNA is TGCGCCAGCAACCTAGGGACAGGGATGTTGAATGAGCAGTTCTTC.

This clone has only one observation. The chain has TRBV6-6 and TRBJ2-7, with D unclear. The CDR3 runs 16 residues. CDR1 MNHNY and CDR2 SVGAGI come from the germline V gene (reference sequence). The V end lost 2 bases, the J end lost 4 bases, and 18 bases lay between the germline ends. The CDR3 sequence: CASSYDTRGPDYEQYF. As DNA, the CDR3 is TGTGCCAGCAGTTACGACACAAGAGGACCCGATTACGAGCAGTACTTC.

This clone has a handful of counts. The chain couples TRBV29-1 to TRBJ2-2, with D unresolved. The germline V gene has CDR1 SQVTM and CDR2 ANQGSEA. V was cut by 1 base and J by 2 bases, with 8 bases left in between. The CDR3 covers 14 residues. The CDR3, as DNA: TGCAGCGTTGAAGGCGGACCCAACACCGGGGAGCTGTTTTTT. This translates into CSVEGGPNTGELFF.

The rearrangement links TRBV6-4 to TRBJ2-3; 7 nucleotides line up with TRBD1. V gave up 6 bases and J gave up 1 base; unmatched junction bases: 4. Germline CDR1 is MRHNA and CDR2 is SNTAGT. This CDR3 is built from 14 residues. Written as DNA, the CDR3 is TGTGCCAGCAGAGACAGGGATGGCACAGATACGCAGTATTTT. Protein sequence: CASRDRDGTDTQYF.

The genes are TRBV4-3 and TRBJ1-1; D possibly corresponds to TRBD1 (5 bases). V lost 4 bases to trimming and J lost 5 bases, with 17 bases between them. The CDR3 sequence is 15 residues long. Germline loops: CDR1 LGHNA, CDR2 YSLEER. DNA for the CDR3: TGCGCCAGCAGCCGGGGCCTCGGGGAGGATACTGAAGCTTTCTTT. Protein sequence: CASSRGLGEDTEAFF.

V and J are TRBV7-2 and TRBJ2-2, with 11 bases aligning to TRBD2. CDR1 and CDR2 from the germline V gene are SGHTA and FQGNSA. The J segment lost 5 bases and the V segment lost 6 bases, leaving 8 bases of the junction unmatched. This CDR3 spans 16 amino acids. The CDR3 is CASRTTSGRGTGELFF. Here the CDR3 DNA reads TGTGCCAGCAGAACCACTAGCGGGAGAGGAACCGGGGAGCTGTTTTTT.

This clone came up once. CDR3 region: CASSQEKAGANTGELFF. The CDR3 nucleotides read TGCGCCAGCAGCCAAGAAAAGGCAGGGGCGAACACCGGGGAGCTGTTTTTT. J is TRBJ2-2 and V is TRBV4-3; perhaps TRBD1 as D (6 bases). In germline, CDR1 is LGHNA, CDR2 YSLEER. The CDR3 is made up of 17 amino acids. The V end lost 0 bases, the J end lost 0 bases, and 11 bases lay between the germline ends.

A word on this clone: A read error may account for a junction end that differs from germline. This chain joins TRBV6-1 and TRBJ1-2; D unclear. The CDR3 is 15 residues long. Germline loops: CDR1 MNHNS, CDR2 SASEGT. The CDR3 sequence: CANSEENLSGYGYTF. Written as DNA, the CDR3 is TGTGCCAACAGTGAAGAAAACCTCTCGGGCTATGGCTACACCTTC.

This chain links TRBV5-1 with TRBJ2-1; D is ambiguous. Germline V gene sequence: CDR1 SGHRS, CDR2 YFSETQ. The CDR3 extends over 16 amino acids. Trimming left V 0 bases short and J 0 bases short, with 10 bases between. CDR3: CASSLAGSLSYNEQFF. CDR3 sequence (DNA): TGCGCCAGCAGCTTGGCCGGGTCACTCTCCTACAATGAGCAGTTCTTC.

The chain carries TRBV5-1 and TRBJ2-3; D is undetermined. This CDR3 comprises 14 residues. The germline V gene has CDR1 SGHRS and CDR2 YFSETQ. V was cut by 4 bases and J by 1 base, with 10 bases left in between. CDR3 loop: CASSPRSRTDTQYF. CDR3 DNA: TGCGCCAGCAGCCCTAGGAGCCGCACAGATACGCAGTATTTT.